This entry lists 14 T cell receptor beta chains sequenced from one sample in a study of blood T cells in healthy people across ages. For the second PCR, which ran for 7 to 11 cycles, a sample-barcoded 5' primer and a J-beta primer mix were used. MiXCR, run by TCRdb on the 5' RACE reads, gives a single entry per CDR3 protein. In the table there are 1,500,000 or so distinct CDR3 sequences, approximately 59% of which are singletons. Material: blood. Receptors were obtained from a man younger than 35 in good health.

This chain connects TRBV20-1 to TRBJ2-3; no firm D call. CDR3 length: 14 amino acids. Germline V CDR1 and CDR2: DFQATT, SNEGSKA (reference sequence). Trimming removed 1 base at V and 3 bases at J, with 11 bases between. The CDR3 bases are TGCAGTGCTAGAGTAGGAGAAATAACAGATACGCAGTATTTT. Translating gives CSARVGEITDTQYF.

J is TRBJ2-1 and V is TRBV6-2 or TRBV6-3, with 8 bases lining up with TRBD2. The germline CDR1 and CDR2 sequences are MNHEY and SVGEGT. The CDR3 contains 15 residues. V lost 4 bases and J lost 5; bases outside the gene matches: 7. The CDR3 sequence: CASSFLGRGDNEQFF. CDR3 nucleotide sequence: TGTGCCAGCAGTTTCCTCGGGCGGGGGGACAATGAGCAGTTCTTC.

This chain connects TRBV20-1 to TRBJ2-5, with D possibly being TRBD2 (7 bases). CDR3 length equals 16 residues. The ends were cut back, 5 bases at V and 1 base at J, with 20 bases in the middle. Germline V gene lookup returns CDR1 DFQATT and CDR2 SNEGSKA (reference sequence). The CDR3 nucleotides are TGCAGTGCTCTCAAGGGAGGGGGGTCCTTCCAAGAGACCCAGTACTTC. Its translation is CSALKGGGSFQETQYF.

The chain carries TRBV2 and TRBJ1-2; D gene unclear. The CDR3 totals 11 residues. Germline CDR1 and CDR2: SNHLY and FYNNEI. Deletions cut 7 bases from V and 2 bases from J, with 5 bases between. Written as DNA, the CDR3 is TGTGCCAGCATGTCCAACTATGGCTACACCTTC. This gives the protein CASMSNYGYTF.

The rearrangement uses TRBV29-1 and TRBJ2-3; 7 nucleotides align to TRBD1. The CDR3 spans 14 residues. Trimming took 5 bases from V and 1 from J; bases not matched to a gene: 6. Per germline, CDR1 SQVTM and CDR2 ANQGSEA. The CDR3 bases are TGCAGCGTTACGACAGGGCCTGGCACAGATACGCAGTATTTT. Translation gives CSVTTGPGTDTQYF.

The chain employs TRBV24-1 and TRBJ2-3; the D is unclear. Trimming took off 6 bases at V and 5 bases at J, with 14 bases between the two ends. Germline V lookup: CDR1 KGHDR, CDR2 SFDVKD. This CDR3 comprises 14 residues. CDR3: CATSPGLVGDTQYF. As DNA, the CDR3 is TGTGCCACCAGTCCCGGGCTAGTTGGAGATACGCAGTATTTT.

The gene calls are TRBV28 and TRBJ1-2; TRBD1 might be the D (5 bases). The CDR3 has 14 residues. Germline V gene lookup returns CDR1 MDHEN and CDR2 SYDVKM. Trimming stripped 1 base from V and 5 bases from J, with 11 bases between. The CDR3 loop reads CASSLLQGAYGYTF. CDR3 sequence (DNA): TGTGCCAGCAGTTTATTACAAGGGGCGTATGGCTACACCTTC.

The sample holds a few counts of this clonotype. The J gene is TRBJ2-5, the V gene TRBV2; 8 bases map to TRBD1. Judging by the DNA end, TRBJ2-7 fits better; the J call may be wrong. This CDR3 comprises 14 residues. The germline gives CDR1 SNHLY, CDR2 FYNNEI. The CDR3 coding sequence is TGTGCCAGCCGCGACAGGGGATCCACCTACGAGCAGTACTTC. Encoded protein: CASRDRGSTYEQYF.

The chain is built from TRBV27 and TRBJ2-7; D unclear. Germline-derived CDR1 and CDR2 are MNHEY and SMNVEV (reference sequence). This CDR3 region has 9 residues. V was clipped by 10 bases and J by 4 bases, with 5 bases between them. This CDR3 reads CANPYEQYF. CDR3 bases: TGTGCCAACCCATACGAGCAGTACTTC.

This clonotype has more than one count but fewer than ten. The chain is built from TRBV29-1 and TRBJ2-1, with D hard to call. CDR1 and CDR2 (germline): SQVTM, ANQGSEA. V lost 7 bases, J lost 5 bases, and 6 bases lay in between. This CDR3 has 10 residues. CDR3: CSGIHNEQFF. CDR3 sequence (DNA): TGCAGCGGAATACACAATGAGCAGTTCTTC.

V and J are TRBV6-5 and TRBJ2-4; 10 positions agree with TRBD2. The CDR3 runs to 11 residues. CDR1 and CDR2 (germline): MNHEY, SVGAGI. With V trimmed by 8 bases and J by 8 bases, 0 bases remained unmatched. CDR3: CASGTSDIQYF. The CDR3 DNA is TGTGCCAGCGGGACTAGCGACATTCAGTACTTC.

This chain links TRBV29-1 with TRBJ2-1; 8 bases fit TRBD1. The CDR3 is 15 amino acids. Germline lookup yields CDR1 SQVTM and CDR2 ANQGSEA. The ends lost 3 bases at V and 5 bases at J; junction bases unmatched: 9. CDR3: CSVDDRGGGHNEQFF. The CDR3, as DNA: TGCAGCGTTGACGACAGGGGAGGAGGACACAATGAGCAGTTCTTC.

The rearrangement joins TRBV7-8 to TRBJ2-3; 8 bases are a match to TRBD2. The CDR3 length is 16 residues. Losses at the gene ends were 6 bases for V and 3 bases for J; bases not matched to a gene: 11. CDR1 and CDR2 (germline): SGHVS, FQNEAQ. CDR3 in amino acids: CASRGGVSGSTDTQYF. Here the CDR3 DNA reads TGTGCCAGCAGGGGCGGGGTCAGCGGGAGTACAGATACGCAGTATTTT.

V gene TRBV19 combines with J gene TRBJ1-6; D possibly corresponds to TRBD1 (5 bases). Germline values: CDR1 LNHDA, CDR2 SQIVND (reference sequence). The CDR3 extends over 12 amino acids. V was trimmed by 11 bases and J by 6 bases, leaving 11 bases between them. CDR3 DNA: TGTGCCGCAAGGGGTTTTAATTCACCCCTCCACTTT. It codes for CAARGFNSPLHF. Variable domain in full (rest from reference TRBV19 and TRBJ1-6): DGGITQSPKYLFRKEGQNVTLSCEQNLNHDAMYWYRQDPGQGLRLIYYSQIVNDFQKGDIAEGYSVSREKKESFPLTVTSAQKNPTAFYLCAARGFNSPLHFGNGTRLTVT.